The following is a T cell receptor (beta chain) sequence with its context. Its antigen is currently unknown. This entry is derived from a study of T cells after yellow fever vaccination. The wider study: Low-cell-number fractions were prepared with SMART-Seq v4 Ultra Low Input. Study observations and caveats: Subsequent to the booster, the majority of primary-vaccination clones reappeared (roughly 95% CD4, about 90% CD8).

In making TCR cDNA, 5'RACE template switching added a universal primer site and UMIs to it. TCRdb re-called the 5' RACE reads with MiXCR, one entry per CDR3 protein. The data hold around 310,000 distinct CDR3 sequences, with approximately 3.8% observed a single time. Germline loops: CDR1 DFQATT, CDR2 SNEGSKA (reference sequence). This CDR3 region has 15 residues. Germline trimming cut 5 bases from V and 4 bases from J; bases unmatched to any gene: 6. The receptor was isolated from a man between 18 and 29 years old who received the YFV17D yellow fever vaccine. The specimen comprised PBMCs, sampled on the day of the yellow fever booster vaccination. This rearrangement joins TRBV20-1 to TRBJ1-6; 9 bases agree with TRBD1. The CDR3 loop reads CSAPKGTGYNSPLHF. In nucleotides, the CDR3 is TGCAGTGCTCCGAAAGGGACAGGGTATAATTCACCCCTCCACTTT.